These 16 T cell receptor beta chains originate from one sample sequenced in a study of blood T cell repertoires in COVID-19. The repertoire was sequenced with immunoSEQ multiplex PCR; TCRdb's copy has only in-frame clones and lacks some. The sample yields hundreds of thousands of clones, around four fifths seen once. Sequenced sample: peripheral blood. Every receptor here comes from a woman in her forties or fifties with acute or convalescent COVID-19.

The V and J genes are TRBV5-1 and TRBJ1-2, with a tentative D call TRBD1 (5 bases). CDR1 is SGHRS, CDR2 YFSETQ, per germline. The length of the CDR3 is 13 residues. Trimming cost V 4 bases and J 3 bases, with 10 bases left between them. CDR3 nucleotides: TGCGCCAGCAGCCTCGACAGCTACTATGGCTACACCTTC. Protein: CASSLDSYYGYTF.

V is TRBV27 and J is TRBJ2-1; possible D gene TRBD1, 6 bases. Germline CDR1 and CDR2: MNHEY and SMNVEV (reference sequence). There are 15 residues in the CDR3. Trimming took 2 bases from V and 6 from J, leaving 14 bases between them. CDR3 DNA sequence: TGTGCCAGCAGTTTAGCAGGACAGTCGTCCAATGAGCAGTTCTTC. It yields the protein CASSLAGQSSNEQFF.

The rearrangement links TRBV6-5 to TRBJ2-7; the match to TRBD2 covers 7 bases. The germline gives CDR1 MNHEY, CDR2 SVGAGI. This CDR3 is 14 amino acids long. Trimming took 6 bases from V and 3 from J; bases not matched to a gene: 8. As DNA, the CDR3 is TGTGCCAGCAGGCGGCCTAGCGGAAACTACGAGCAGTACTTC. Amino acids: CASRRPSGNYEQYF.

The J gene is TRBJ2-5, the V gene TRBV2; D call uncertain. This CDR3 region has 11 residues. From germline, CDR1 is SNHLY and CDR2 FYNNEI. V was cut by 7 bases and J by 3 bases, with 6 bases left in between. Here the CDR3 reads CASKQEETQYF. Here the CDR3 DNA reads TGTGCCAGCAAACAAGAAGAGACCCAGTACTTC.

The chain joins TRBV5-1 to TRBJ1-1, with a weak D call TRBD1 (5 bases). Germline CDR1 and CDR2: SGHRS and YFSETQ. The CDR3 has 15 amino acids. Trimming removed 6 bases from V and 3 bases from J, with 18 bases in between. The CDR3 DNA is TGCGCCAGCACCCCGGAGTCCGGGGGGGACACTGAAGCTTTCTTT. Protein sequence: CASTPESGGDTEAFF.

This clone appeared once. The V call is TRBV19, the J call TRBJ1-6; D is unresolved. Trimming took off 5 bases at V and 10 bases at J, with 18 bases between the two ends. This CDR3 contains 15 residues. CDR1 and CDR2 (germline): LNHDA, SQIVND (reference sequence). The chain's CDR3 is CASSPQIGPRSPLHF. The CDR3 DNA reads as TGTGCCAGTAGTCCCCAGATTGGCCCTAGGTCACCCCTCCACTTT.

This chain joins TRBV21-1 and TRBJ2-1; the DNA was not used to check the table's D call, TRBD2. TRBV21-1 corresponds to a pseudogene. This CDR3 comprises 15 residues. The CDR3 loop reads CASTPPRGSYNEQFF. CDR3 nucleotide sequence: TGTGCCAGCACTCCCCCTCGCGGCTCCTACAATGAGCAGTTCTTC.

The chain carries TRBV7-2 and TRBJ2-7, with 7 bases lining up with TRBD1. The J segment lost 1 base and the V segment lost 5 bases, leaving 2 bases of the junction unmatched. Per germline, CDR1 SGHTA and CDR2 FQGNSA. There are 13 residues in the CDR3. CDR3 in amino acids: CASSRQGSYEQYF. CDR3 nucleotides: TGTGCCAGCAGCCGACAGGGTTCCTACGAGCAGTACTTC.

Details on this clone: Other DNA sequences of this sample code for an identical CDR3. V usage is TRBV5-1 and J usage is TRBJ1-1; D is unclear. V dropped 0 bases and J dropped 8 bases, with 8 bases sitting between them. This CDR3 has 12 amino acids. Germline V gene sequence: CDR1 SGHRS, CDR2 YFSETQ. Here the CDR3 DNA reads TGCGCCAGCAGCTTGGATACGAGCGAAGCTTTCTTT. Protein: CASSLDTSEAFF.

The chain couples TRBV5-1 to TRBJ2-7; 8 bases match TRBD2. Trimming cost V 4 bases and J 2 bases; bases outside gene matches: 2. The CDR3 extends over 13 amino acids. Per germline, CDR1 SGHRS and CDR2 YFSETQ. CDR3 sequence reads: CASSREGTYEQYF. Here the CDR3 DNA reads TGCGCCAGCAGCCGGGAGGGGACCTACGAGCAGTACTTC.

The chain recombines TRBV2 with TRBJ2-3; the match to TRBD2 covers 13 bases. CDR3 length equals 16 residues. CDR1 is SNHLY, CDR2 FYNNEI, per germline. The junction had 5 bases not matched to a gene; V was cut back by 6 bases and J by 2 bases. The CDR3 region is CASSRTSGSYTDTQYF. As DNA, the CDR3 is TGTGCCAGCAGCCGGACTAGCGGGAGCTACACAGATACGCAGTATTTT.

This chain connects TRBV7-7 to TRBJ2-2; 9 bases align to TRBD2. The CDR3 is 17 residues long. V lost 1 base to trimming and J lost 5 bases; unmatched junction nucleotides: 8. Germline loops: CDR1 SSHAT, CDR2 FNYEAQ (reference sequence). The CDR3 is CASSLESSGISTGELFF. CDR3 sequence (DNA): TGTGCCAGCAGCTTAGAATCTAGCGGGATCAGTACCGGGGAGCTGTTTTTT.

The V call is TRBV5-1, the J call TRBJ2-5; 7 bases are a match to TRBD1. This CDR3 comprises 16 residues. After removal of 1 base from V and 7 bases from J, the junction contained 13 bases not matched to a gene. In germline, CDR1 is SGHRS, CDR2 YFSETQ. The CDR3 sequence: CASSLISGRGTGTQYF. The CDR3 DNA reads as TGCGCCAGCAGCTTGATTTCTGGCAGGGGGACGGGGACCCAGTACTTC. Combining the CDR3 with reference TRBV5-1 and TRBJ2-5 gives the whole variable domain KAGVTQTPRYLIKTRGQQVTLSCSPISGHRSVSWYQQTPGQGLQFLFEYFSETQRNKGNFPGRFSGRQFSNSRSEMNVSTLELGDSALYLCASSLISGRGTGTQYFGPGTRLLVL.

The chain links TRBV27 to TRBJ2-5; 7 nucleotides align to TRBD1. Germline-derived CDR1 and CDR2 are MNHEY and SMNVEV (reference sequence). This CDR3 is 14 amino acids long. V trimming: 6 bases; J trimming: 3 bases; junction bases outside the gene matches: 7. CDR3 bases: TGTGCCAGCAGCCCTATAGGGACAGAAGAGACCCAGTACTTC. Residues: CASSPIGTEETQYF.

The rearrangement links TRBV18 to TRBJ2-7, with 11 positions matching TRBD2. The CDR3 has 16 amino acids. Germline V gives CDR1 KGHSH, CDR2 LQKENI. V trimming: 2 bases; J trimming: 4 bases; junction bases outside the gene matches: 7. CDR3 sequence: CASSPRAASGRYEQYF. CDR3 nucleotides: TGTGCCAGCTCACCAAGAGCAGCTAGCGGGAGGTACGAGCAGTACTTC.

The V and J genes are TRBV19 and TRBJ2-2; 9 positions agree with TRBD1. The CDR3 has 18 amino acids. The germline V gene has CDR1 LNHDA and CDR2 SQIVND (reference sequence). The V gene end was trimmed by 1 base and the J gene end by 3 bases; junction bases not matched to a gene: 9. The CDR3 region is CASSIGLDRGWDTGELFF. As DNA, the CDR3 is TGTGCCAGTAGTATAGGCTTGGACAGGGGATGGGACACCGGGGAGCTGTTTTTT.